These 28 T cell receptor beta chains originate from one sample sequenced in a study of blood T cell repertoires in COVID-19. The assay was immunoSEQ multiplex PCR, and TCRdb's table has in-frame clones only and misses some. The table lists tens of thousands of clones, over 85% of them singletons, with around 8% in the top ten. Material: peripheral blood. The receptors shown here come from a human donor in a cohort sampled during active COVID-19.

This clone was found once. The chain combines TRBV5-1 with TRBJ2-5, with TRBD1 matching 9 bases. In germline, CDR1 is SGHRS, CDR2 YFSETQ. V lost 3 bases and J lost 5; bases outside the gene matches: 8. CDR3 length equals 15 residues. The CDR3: CASSSRDRASETQYF. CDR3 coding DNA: TGCGCCAGCAGCTCCCGGGACAGGGCGTCGGAGACCCAGTACTTC. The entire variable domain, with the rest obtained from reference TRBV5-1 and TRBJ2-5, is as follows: KAGVTQTPRYLIKTRGQQVTLSCSPISGHRSVSWYQQTPGQGLQFLFEYFSETQRNKGNFPGRFSGRQFSNSRSEMNVSTLELGDSALYLCASSSRDRASETQYFGPGTRLLVL.

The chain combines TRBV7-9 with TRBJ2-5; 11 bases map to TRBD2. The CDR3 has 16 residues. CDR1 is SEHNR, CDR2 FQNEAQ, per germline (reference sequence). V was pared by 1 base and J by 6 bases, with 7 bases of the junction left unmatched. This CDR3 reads CASSLEASGGKKTQYF. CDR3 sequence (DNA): TGTGCCAGCAGCTTAGAGGCTAGCGGGGGGAAGAAGACCCAGTACTTC. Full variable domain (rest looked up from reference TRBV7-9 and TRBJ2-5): DTGVSQNPRHKITKRGQNVTFRCDPISEHNRLYWYRQTLGQGPEFLTYFQNEAQLEKSRLLSDRFSAERPKGSFSTLEIQRTEQGDSAMYLCASSLEASGGKKTQYFGPGTRLLVL.

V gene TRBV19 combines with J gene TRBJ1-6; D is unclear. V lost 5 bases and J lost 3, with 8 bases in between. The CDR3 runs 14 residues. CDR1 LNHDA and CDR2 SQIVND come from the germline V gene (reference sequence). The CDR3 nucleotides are TGTGCCAGTAGTTCCGGGGACTATAATTCACCCCTCCACTTT. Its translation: CASSSGDYNSPLHF.

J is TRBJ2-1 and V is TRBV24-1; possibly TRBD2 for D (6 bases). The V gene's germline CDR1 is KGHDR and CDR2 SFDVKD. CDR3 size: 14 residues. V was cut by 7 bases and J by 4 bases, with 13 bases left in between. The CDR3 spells CATSFGGRYNEQFF. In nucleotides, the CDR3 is TGTGCCACCAGCTTTGGGGGGAGATACAATGAGCAGTTCTTC.

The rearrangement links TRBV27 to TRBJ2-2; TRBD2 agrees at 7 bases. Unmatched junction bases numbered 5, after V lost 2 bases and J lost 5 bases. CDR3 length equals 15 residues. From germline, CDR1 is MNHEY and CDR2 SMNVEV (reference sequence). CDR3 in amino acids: CASSLMREGTGELFF. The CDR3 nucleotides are TGTGCCAGCAGTTTAATGAGGGAGGGGACCGGGGAGCTGTTTTTT.

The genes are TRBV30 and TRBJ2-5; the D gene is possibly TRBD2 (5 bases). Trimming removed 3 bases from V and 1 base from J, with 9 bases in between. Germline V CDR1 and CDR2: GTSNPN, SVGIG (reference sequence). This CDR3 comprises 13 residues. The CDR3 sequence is CAWSGGLQETQYF. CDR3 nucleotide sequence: TGTGCCTGGAGCGGAGGCCTCCAAGAGACCCAGTACTTC. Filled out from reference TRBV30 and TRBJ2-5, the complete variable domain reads SQTIHQWPATLVQPVGSPLSLECTVEGTSNPNLYWYRQAAGRGLQLLFYSVGIGQISSEVPQNLSASRPQDRQFILSSKKLLLSDSGFYLCAWSGGLQETQYFGPGTRLLVL.

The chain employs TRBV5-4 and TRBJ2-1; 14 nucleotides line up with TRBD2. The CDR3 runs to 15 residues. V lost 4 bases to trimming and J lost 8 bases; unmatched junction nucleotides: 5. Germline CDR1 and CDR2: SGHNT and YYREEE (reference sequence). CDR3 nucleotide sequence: TGTGCCAGCAGCCACGGGACTAGCGGGAGTTATGAGCAGTTCTTC. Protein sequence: CASSHGTSGSYEQFF. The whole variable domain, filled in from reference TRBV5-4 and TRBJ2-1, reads ETGVTQSPTHLIKTRGQQVTLRCSSQSGHNTVSWYQQALGQGPQFIFQYYREEENGRGNFPPRFSGLQFPNYSSELNVNALELDDSALYLCASSHGTSGSYEQFFGPGTRLTVL.

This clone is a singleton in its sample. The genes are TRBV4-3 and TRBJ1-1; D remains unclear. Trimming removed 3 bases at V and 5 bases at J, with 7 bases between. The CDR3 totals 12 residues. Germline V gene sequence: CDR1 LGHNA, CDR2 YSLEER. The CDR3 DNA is TGCGCCAGCAGCCACCGGGGAACTGAAGCTTTCTTT. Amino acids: CASSHRGTEAFF.

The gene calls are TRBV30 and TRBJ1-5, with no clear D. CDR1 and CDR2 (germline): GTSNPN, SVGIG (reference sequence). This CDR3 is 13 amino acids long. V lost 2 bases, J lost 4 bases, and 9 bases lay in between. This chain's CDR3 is CAWSHRENQPQHF. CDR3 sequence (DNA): TGTGCCTGGAGTCATAGGGAGAATCAGCCCCAGCATTTT. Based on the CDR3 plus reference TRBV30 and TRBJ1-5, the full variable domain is SQTIHQWPATLVQPVGSPLSLECTVEGTSNPNLYWYRQAAGRGLQLLFYSVGIGQISSEVPQNLSASRPQDRQFILSSKKLLLSDSGFYLCAWSHRENQPQHFGDGTRLSIL.

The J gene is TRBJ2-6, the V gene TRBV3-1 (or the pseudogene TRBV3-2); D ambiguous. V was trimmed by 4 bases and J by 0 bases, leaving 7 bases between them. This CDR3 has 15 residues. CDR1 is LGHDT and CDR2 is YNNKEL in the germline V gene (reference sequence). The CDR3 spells CASSPPSSGANVLTF. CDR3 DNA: TGTGCCAGCAGCCCCCCGAGCTCTGGGGCCAACGTCCTGACTTTC.

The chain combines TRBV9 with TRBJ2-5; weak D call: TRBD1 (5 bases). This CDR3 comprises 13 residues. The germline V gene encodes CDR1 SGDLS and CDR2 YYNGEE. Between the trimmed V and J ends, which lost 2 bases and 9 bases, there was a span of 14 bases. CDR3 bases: TGTGCCAGCAGCGTGAGTGAATTAGGGGCCCAGTACTTC. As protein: CASSVSELGAQYF. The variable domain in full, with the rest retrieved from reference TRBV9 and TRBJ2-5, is DSGVTQTPKHLITATGQRVTLRCSPRSGDLSVYWYQQSLDQGLQFLIQYYNGEERAKGNILERFSAQQFPDLHSELNLSSLELGDSALYFCASSVSELGAQYFGPGTRLLVL.

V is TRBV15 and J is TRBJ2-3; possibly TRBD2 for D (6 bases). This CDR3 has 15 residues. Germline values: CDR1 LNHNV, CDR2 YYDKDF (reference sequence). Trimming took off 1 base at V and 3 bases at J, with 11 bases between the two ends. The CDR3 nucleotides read TGTGCCACCAGCAGAGGGGGACTTTCGACAGATACGCAGTATTTT. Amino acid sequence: CATSRGGLSTDTQYF.

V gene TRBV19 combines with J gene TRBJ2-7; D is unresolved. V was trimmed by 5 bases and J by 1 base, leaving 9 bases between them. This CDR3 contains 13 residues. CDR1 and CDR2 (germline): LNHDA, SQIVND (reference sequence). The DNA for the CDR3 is TGTGCCAGTAGTGAACTTAAATCCTACGAGCAGTACTTC. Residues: CASSELKSYEQYF.

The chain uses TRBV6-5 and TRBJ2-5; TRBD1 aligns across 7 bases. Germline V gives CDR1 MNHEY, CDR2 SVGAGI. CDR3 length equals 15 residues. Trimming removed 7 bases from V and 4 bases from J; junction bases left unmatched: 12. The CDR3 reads CASKSAGGAGETQYF. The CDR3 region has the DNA TGTGCCAGCAAGTCGGCAGGGGGAGCCGGAGAGACCCAGTACTTC.

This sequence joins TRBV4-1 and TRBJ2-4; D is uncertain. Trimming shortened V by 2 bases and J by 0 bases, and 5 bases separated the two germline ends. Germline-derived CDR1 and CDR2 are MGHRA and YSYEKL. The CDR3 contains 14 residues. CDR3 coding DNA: TGCGCCAGCAGCCAACCCTTAGCCAAAAACATTCAGTACTTC. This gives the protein CASSQPLAKNIQYF.

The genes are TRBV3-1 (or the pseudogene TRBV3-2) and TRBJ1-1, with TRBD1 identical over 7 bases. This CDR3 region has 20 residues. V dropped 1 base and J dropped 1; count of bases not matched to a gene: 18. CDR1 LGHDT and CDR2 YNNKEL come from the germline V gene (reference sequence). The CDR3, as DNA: TGTGCCAGCAGCCAAGGGTCGACAGGGAGAGGCTGGATGGGGAACACTGAAGCTTTCTTT. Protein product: CASSQGSTGRGWMGNTEAFF.

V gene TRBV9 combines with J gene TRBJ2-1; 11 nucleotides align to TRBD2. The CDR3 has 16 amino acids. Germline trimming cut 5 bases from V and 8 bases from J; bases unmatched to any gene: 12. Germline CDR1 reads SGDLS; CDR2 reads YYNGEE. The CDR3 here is CASSPPLAGGPDEQFF. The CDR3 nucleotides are TGTGCCAGCAGTCCCCCTCTAGCGGGGGGCCCGGATGAGCAGTTCTTC.

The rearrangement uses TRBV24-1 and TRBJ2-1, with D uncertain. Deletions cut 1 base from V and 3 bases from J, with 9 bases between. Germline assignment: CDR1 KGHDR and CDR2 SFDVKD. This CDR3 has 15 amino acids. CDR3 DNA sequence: TGTGCCACCAGTGATTTTCAGACATACTACAATGAGCAGTTCTTC. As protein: CATSDFQTYYNEQFF.

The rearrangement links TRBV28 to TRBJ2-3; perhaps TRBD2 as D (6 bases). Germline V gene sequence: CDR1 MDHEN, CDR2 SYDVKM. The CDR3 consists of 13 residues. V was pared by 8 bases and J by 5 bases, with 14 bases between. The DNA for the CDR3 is TGTGCCAGCCTTGGTGCTAGCGAAGATACGCAGTATTTT. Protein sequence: CASLGASEDTQYF.

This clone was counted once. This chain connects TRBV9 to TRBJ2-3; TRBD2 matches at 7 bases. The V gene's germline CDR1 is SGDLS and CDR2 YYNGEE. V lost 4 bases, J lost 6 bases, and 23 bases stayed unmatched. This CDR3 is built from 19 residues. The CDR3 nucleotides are TGTGCCAGCAGCAGATCCGGGACTACCAACTCCGGCCGATCGGATACGCAGTATTTT. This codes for CASSRSGTTNSGRSDTQYF.

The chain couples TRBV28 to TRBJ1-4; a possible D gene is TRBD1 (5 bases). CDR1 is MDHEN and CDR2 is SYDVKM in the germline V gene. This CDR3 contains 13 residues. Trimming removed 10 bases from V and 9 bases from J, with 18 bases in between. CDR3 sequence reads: CATRQGSRQKLFF. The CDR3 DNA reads TGTGCCACCAGGCAGGGCAGTAGGCAAAAACTGTTTTTT.

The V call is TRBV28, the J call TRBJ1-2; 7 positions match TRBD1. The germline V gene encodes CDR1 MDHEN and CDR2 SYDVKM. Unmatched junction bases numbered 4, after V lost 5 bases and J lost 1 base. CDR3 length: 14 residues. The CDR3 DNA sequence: TGTGCCAGCAGTCCGGGGACAGTTAACTATGGCTACACCTTC. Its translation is CASSPGTVNYGYTF.

CDR3 nucleotides: TGCGCCAGCAGCACTCGACAGGGTGATGGCTACACCTTC. Protein sequence: CASSTRQGDGYTF. This chain connects TRBV5-1 to TRBJ1-2, with 7 nucleotides matching TRBD1. Germline V gives CDR1 SGHRS, CDR2 YFSETQ. CDR3 length: 13 amino acids. V trimming: 4 bases; J trimming: 6 bases; junction bases outside the gene matches: 6.

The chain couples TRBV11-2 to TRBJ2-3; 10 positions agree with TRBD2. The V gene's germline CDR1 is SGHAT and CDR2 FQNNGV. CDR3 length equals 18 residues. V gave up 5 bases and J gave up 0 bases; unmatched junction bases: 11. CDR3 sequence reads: CASSLLGVAGGSTDTQYF. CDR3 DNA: TGTGCCAGCAGCCTGCTGGGGGTAGCGGGAGGTAGCACAGATACGCAGTATTTT.

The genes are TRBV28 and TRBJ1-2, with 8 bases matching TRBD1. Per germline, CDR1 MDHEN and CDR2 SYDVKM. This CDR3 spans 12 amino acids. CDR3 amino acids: CKSSGGAGGYTF. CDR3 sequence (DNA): TGTAAATCCTCAGGGGGCGCAGGTGGCTACACCTTC.

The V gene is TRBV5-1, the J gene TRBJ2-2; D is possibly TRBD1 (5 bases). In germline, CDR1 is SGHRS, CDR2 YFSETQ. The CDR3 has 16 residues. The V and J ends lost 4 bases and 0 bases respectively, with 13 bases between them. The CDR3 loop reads CASSPRQGANTGELFF. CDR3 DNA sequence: TGCGCCAGCAGCCCCCGGCAGGGCGCGAACACCGGGGAGCTGTTTTTT.

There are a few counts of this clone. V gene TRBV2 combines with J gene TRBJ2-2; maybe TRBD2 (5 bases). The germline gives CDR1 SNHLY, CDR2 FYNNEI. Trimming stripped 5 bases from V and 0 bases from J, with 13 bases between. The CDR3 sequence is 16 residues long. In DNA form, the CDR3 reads TGTGCCAGCAGTTCTATCGGGGAGACGAACACCGGGGAGCTGTTTTTT. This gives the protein CASSSIGETNTGELFF.

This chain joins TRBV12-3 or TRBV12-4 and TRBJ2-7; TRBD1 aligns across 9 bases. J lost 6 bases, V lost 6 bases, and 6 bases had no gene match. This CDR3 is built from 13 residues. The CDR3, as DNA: TGTGCCAGCAGGAGACAGGGGGTCGGCGAGCAGTACTTC. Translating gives CASRRQGVGEQYF.